This T cell receptor beta chain was sequenced in a study of shared clonotypes between healthy human individuals. The CDR3 is 16 amino acids. The trim removed 3 bases at V and 0 bases at J, leaving 3 bases unmatched. Germline CDR1 and CDR2: SGHAT and FQNNGV. Assay used: immunoSEQ multiplex PCR; TCRdb lists only in-frame clones, some missing. The profile covers roughly 1 million clones, with 65% to 80% appearing a single time and approximately 1.3% taken by the ten largest. What was sequenced was memory CD4+ T cells sorted from blood. Subset: CD45RA-negative fraction. This chain uses TRBV11-2 with TRBJ2-2; 8 bases agree with TRBD2. This TCR was recovered from a man younger than 35 in good health. CDR3 protein: CASSFTGLANTGELFF. In DNA, the CDR3 is TGTGCCAGCAGCTTTACGGGACTAGCGAACACCGGGGAGCTGTTTTTT.